These 15 T cell receptor beta chains share one sample of origin, sequenced in a study of blood T cell repertoires in COVID-19. This table comes from immunoSEQ multiplex PCR, and its TCRdb copy is limited to in-frame clones, with some not included. The sample has about 310,000 clones, almost 90% seen once. Sequenced material: peripheral blood. These receptors all stem from a woman in her thirties with COVID-19, enrolled during active disease.

The chain links TRBV6-2 or TRBV6-3 to TRBJ1-5; TRBD1 is a possible D gene (5 bases). Germline V gene sequence: CDR1 MNHEY, CDR2 SVGEGT. The CDR3 length is 13 residues. V lost 4 bases, J lost 5 bases, and 9 bases lay in between. The CDR3 spells CASSWGDDQPQHF. For the CDR3, the DNA is TGTGCCAGCAGTTGGGGGGATGATCAGCCCCAGCATTTT.

The chain has TRBV7-2 and TRBJ1-2; D not resolved. Germline CDR1 reads SGHTA; CDR2 reads FQGNSA. Trimming cost V 5 bases and J 4 bases, with 20 bases left between them. The CDR3 length is 16 residues. Here the CDR3 reads CASSPPPGWMSYGYTF. Here the CDR3 DNA reads TGTGCCAGCAGCCCCCCCCCGGGTTGGATGAGCTATGGCTACACCTTC.

V usage is TRBV6-6 and J usage is TRBJ1-1; no clear D. Trimming cost V 6 bases and J 0 bases, with 5 bases left between them. Germline V gene lookup returns CDR1 MNHNY and CDR2 SVGAGI (reference sequence). This CDR3 spans 12 amino acids. The chain's CDR3 is CASSQLNTEAFF. The CDR3 DNA is TGTGCCAGCAGCCAGTTGAACACTGAAGCTTTCTTT.

This clone has only one observation. This rearrangement joins TRBV6-4 to TRBJ1-1; tentatively, D is TRBD1 (5 bases). The V gene lost 11 bases and the J gene lost 1 base, with 17 bases spanning the gap. This CDR3 has 14 residues. Germline assignment: CDR1 MRHNA and CDR2 SNTAGT. This CDR3 is CAAWGGNSNTEAFF. For the CDR3, the DNA is TGTGCCGCCTGGGGGGGGAACTCGAACACTGAAGCTTTCTTT.

The CDR3 region has the DNA TGTGCCAGTAGTTCTCCCGGGACAGGGATTTATGGCTACACCTTC. Translation: CASSSPGTGIYGYTF. The chain has TRBV19 and TRBJ1-2, with 9 bases lining up with TRBD1. This CDR3 comprises 15 residues. The germline V gene encodes CDR1 LNHDA and CDR2 SQIVND (reference sequence). The V gene end was trimmed by 5 bases and the J gene end by 5 bases; junction bases not matched to a gene: 9.

CDR3: CASSAGTGSSTEAFF. Here the CDR3 DNA reads TGCGCCAGCAGCGCAGGGACAGGGAGTAGCACTGAAGCTTTCTTT. The rearrangement links TRBV5-1 to TRBJ1-1; 9 bases align to TRBD1. Germline CDR1 reads SGHRS; CDR2 reads YFSETQ. The CDR3 extends over 15 amino acids. The trim removed 4 bases at V and 4 bases at J, leaving 8 bases unmatched.

The genes are TRBV15 and TRBJ1-1; D is unclear. With 5 bases removed from V and 2 bases from J, the gap between germline ends came to 6 bases. The CDR3 has 12 amino acids. CDR1 and CDR2 (germline): LNHNV, YYDKDF (reference sequence). CDR3 DNA: TGTGCCACCAGCGTCAGAAACACTGAAGCTTTCTTT. Protein product: CATSVRNTEAFF. Full variable domain (rest looked up from reference TRBV15 and TRBJ1-1): DAMVIQNPRYQVTQFGKPVTLSCSQTLNHNVMYWYQQKSSQAPKLLFHYYDKDFNNEADTPDNFQSRRPNTSFCFLDIRSPGLGDTAMYLCATSVRNTEAFFGQGTRLTVV.

The rearrangement links TRBV19 to TRBJ1-1; 7 bases align to TRBD1. This CDR3 is built from 16 residues. The trim removed 5 bases at V and 7 bases at J, leaving 16 bases unmatched. The germline gives CDR1 LNHDA, CDR2 SQIVND (reference sequence). CDR3 DNA: TGTGCCAGTAGTCCGCTCGGGACAGCCAGTAGGAATGAAGCTTTCTTT. Residues: CASSPLGTASRNEAFF.

The V gene is TRBV10-3, the J gene TRBJ2-3; weak D call: TRBD1 (5 bases). This CDR3 is 14 amino acids long. Trimming pared 10 bases from V and 0 bases from J, leaving 14 bases between. The germline gives CDR1 ENHRY, CDR2 SYGVKD. The CDR3 here is CATCPGQSTDTQYF. DNA for the CDR3: TGTGCCACCTGCCCAGGACAAAGCACAGATACGCAGTATTTT.

The rearrangement links TRBV10-3 to TRBJ1-1; D perhaps matches TRBD1 (6 bases). This CDR3 is built from 14 residues. V lost 0 bases and J lost 7, with 12 bases in between. Germline V CDR1 and CDR2: ENHRY, SYGVKD. CDR3 in amino acids: CAISESLTGGEAFF. Written as DNA, the CDR3 is TGTGCCATCAGTGAGTCTTTGACAGGTGGTGAAGCTTTCTTT.

The chain uses TRBV7-9 and TRBJ1-2; 7 positions agree with TRBD1. This CDR3 is built from 16 residues. Trimming took 3 bases from V and 4 from J; bases not matched to a gene: 11. Germline values: CDR1 SEHNR, CDR2 FQNEAQ (reference sequence). The CDR3 is CASSFMTMTGSYGYTF. CDR3 DNA sequence: TGTGCCAGCAGCTTTATGACTATGACAGGGAGCTATGGCTACACCTTC.

J is TRBJ2-7 and V is TRBV5-1; 8 bases are shared with TRBD2. This CDR3 spans 15 amino acids. Germline V gene lookup returns CDR1 SGHRS and CDR2 YFSETQ. J gave up 2 bases and V 2 bases, and 6 bases lay outside the gene matches. The CDR3 DNA sequence: TGCGCCAGCAGCTTAGACGGGAGGGACCCCTACGAGCAGTACTTC. Protein product: CASSLDGRDPYEQYF.

The gene calls are TRBV27 and TRBJ1-1, with unresolved D. CDR1 is MNHEY, CDR2 SMNVEV, per germline (reference sequence). The ends were cut back, 5 bases at V and 0 bases at J, with 13 bases in the middle. CDR3 size: 15 residues. CDR3 DNA sequence: TGTGCCAGCAGTCAAGAAGGACTCCTGAACACTGAAGCTTTCTTT. Protein product: CASSQEGLLNTEAFF.

The chain employs TRBV25-1 and TRBJ2-1; tentative D call: TRBD2 (5 bases). The CDR3 runs to 16 residues. In germline, CDR1 is MGHDK, CDR2 SYGVNS. Trimming removed 4 bases at V and 9 bases at J, with 22 bases between. The DNA for the CDR3 is TGTGCCAGCAGTGGCCCCTCCCCACTAGGATCCGGTGAGCAGTTCTTC. Translating it yields CASSGPSPLGSGEQFF.

J is TRBJ2-1 and V is TRBV5-4, with D perhaps matching TRBD2 (6 bases). Trimming took off 0 bases at V and 10 bases at J, with 11 bases between the two ends. From germline, CDR1 is SGHNT and CDR2 YYREEE (reference sequence). The CDR3 consists of 13 residues. CDR3 coding DNA: TGTGCCAGCAGCTTGGTGGCTGGGGGGGAGCAGTTCTTC. This codes for CASSLVAGGEQFF.